Listed here are 25 T cell receptor beta chains from one sample, sequenced in a study of PD-1 blockade in classical Hodgkin lymphoma. Profiled with immunoSEQ multiplex PCR; TCRdb holds only in-frame clones, not every one. The repertoire holds approximately 17,000 clones, with over 80% as singletons. No patient escaped relapse after autologous stem cell transplantation, and brentuximab vedotin exposure varied. Sequences were derived from peripheral blood mononuclear cells (PBMCs), sampled at baseline. All receptors come from a human donor with classical Hodgkin lymphoma.

The chain combines TRBV19 with TRBJ1-2; D gene unclear. Germline V gene lookup returns CDR1 LNHDA and CDR2 SQIVND (reference sequence). Trimming shortened V by 7 bases and J by 8 bases, and 14 bases separated the two germline ends. The CDR3 is made up of 12 amino acids. The CDR3 nucleotides read TGTGCCAGTAACTTCCGATCGGGGGGCTACACCTTC. Amino acids: CASNFRSGGYTF.

The chain recombines TRBV5-1 with TRBJ2-7; D gene ambiguous. CDR1 and CDR2 (germline): SGHRS, YFSETQ. The CDR3 length is 13 residues. Trimming pared 4 bases from V and 1 base from J, leaving 9 bases between. The CDR3 DNA sequence: TGCGCCAGCAGCCCTAGGGAATCCTACGAGCAGTACTTC. Protein: CASSPRESYEQYF.

V gene TRBV28 combines with J gene TRBJ1-2; the D is unclear. Germline CDR1 MDHEN, CDR2 SYDVKM. The CDR3 loop spans 15 amino acids. Trimming stripped 2 bases from V and 0 bases from J, with 10 bases between. The CDR3 sequence: CASSLNNLANYGYTF. The CDR3 region has the DNA TGTGCCAGCAGTTTAAACAACTTAGCTAACTATGGCTACACCTTC.

J is TRBJ1-2 and V is TRBV7-9; D call uncertain. CDR1 and CDR2 (germline): SEHNR, FQNEAQ (reference sequence). Trimming pared 2 bases from V and 0 bases from J, leaving 10 bases between. CDR3 length: 15 residues. In DNA, the CDR3 is TGTGCCAGCAGCTTATCTGCGACAACTAACTATGGCTACACCTTC. This encodes CASSLSATTNYGYTF.

This chain joins TRBV2 and TRBJ2-1; perhaps TRBD1 as D (5 bases). Looked up from germline, CDR1 is SNHLY and CDR2 is FYNNEI. V lost 6 bases and J 8 bases, leaving 20 bases between the germline ends. The CDR3 covers 15 residues. The CDR3 spells CASRETVTPIHEQFF. In DNA form, the CDR3 reads TGTGCCAGCAGGGAGACAGTAACCCCAATTCATGAGCAGTTCTTC.

A single count supports this clone. J is TRBJ2-7 and V is TRBV12-1; TRBD2, the table's D call, lacks a check against the DNA. TRBV12-1 is labeled a pseudogene. This CDR3 region has 15 residues. The CDR3, as DNA: TGTGCCAGCAGTAAGCCGGGACTAGCGGGTTACGAGCAGTACTTC. Its translation: CASSKPGLAGYEQYF.

This chain connects TRBV5-1 to TRBJ2-5; 7 bases map to TRBD1. The CDR3 consists of 16 residues. Germline lookup yields CDR1 SGHRS and CDR2 YFSETQ. With 2 bases clipped from V and 2 bases from J, the junction kept 9 bases outside the gene matches. The CDR3: CASSFRQGDPQETQYF. The CDR3 nucleotides are TGCGCCAGCAGCTTTCGACAGGGAGACCCTCAAGAGACCCAGTACTTC.

The rearrangement joins TRBV20-1 to TRBJ2-1; D not resolved. This CDR3 contains 11 residues. With 6 bases removed from V and 3 bases from J, the gap between germline ends came to 6 bases. Germline-derived CDR1 and CDR2 are DFQATT and SNEGSKA (reference sequence). This chain's CDR3 is CSAGRYNEQFF. CDR3 DNA: TGCAGTGCCGGTCGCTACAATGAGCAGTTCTTC.

The J gene is TRBJ2-2, the V gene TRBV19; the D is unclear. Trimming took 6 bases from V and 6 from J, leaving 14 bases between them. In germline, CDR1 is LNHDA, CDR2 SQIVND (reference sequence). This CDR3 comprises 14 residues. The CDR3 nucleotides are TGTGCCAGTAGCACCTGGACCGACCCCGGGGAGCTGTTTTTT. It encodes CASSTWTDPGELFF.

This clone was seen more than once but under ten times. This chain joins TRBV6-1 and TRBJ2-1; TRBD2 might be the D (7 bases). The CDR3 has 13 amino acids. V lost 7 bases, J lost 4 bases, and 11 bases lay in between. Germline V gene lookup returns CDR1 MNHNS and CDR2 SASEGT. The CDR3 bases are TGTGCCAGCAAAAAGGGGGGGTACAATGAGCAGTTCTTC. As protein: CASKKGGYNEQFF.

The V and J genes are TRBV7-8 and TRBJ2-1, with TRBD1 as a possible D gene (5 bases). Germline values: CDR1 SGHVS, CDR2 FQNEAQ. V gave up 4 bases and J gave up 9 bases, with 19 bases separating them. The CDR3 consists of 15 residues. CDR3 amino acids: CASSSNKLRTSEQFF. Written as DNA, the CDR3 is TGTGCCAGCAGCTCAAACAAATTGAGGACATCTGAGCAGTTCTTC.

By sample fraction, this clone is medium-sized. The chain recombines TRBV2 with TRBJ2-7; TRBD1 might be the D (6 bases). There are 17 residues in the CDR3. Germline V gives CDR1 SNHLY, CDR2 FYNNEI. The V end lost 3 bases, the J end lost 8 bases, and 26 bases lay between the germline ends. CDR3 DNA: TGTGCCAGCAGTGACAGCGGACAGACGAATCCACGGGGTAAGCAGTACTTC. Protein sequence: CASSDSGQTNPRGKQYF.

The chain uses TRBV5-4 and TRBJ2-1; 8 positions match TRBD1. This CDR3 comprises 18 residues. From germline, CDR1 is SGHNT and CDR2 YYREEE (reference sequence). The J segment lost 2 bases and the V segment lost 5 bases, leaving 15 bases of the junction unmatched. In DNA, the CDR3 is TGTGCCAGCAGTCCGAACATTCAACAGGGGGTCACCTACAATGAGCAGTTCTTC. This translates into CASSPNIQQGVTYNEQFF.

The rearrangement joins TRBV7-2 to TRBJ1-4; TRBD1 might be the D (6 bases). V was trimmed by 6 bases and J by 2 bases, leaving 13 bases between them. Germline loops: CDR1 SGHTA, CDR2 FQGNSA. There are 15 residues in the CDR3. In nucleotides, the CDR3 is TGTGCCAGCAGTCGACAGGCGGGGACTAATGAAAAACTGTTTTTT. Encoded protein: CASSRQAGTNEKLFF.

CDR3 loop: CASSPGLLNTDTQYF. The CDR3 DNA sequence: TGCGCCAGCAGCCCGGGACTACTCAACACAGATACGCAGTATTTT. The rearrangement joins TRBV5-1 to TRBJ2-3, with 7 bases aligning to TRBD2. From germline, CDR1 is SGHRS and CDR2 YFSETQ. The V segment lost 4 bases and the J segment 2 bases; nucleotides outside the gene matches: 7. The CDR3 spans 15 residues. Using reference TRBV5-1 and TRBJ2-3 for the parts outside the CDR3, the full variable domain is KAGVTQTPRYLIKTRGQQVTLSCSPISGHRSVSWYQQTPGQGLQFLFEYFSETQRNKGNFPGRFSGRQFSNSRSEMNVSTLELGDSALYLCASSPGLLNTDTQYFGPGTRLTVL.

The chain joins TRBV15 to TRBJ2-5; possibly TRBD2 for D (5 bases). There are 15 residues in the CDR3. CDR1 LNHNV and CDR2 YYDKDF come from the germline V gene (reference sequence). The ends were cut back, 0 bases at V and 7 bases at J, with 15 bases in the middle. The CDR3 loop is CATSRDMLESGTQYF. CDR3 coding DNA: TGTGCCACCAGCAGAGATATGTTAGAAAGCGGGACCCAGTACTTC.

The V call is TRBV19, the J call TRBJ1-5; D might be TRBD1 (6 bases). The ends were cut back, 3 bases at V and 0 bases at J, with 9 bases in the middle. The CDR3 length is 15 residues. The germline V gene encodes CDR1 LNHDA and CDR2 SQIVND (reference sequence). CDR3: CASSIRGASNQPQHF. In nucleotides, the CDR3 is TGTGCCAGTAGTATCCGGGGGGCTAGCAATCAGCCCCAGCATTTT.

Relative to its sample, this clone is large. This sequence joins TRBV25-1 and TRBJ2-3; D is possibly TRBD2 (6 bases). The CDR3 contains 11 residues. Germline assignment: CDR1 MGHDK and CDR2 SYGVNS. The V end lost 11 bases, the J end lost 5 bases, and 11 bases lay between the germline ends. This chain's CDR3 is CASTAGDTQYF. The CDR3 DNA is TGTGCCTCCACAGCGGGAGATACGCAGTATTTT.

V gene TRBV18 combines with J gene TRBJ1-1; TRBD1 might be the D (5 bases). Per the germline V gene, CDR1 is KGHSH and CDR2 is LQKENI. The CDR3 is 16 residues long. Deletions cut 3 bases from V and 6 bases from J, with 20 bases between. Here the CDR3 DNA reads TGTGCCAGCTCACCCAATTCAGACAGCCGAGGCTCTGAAGCTTTCTTT. Its protein product is CASSPNSDSRGSEAFF.

V and J are TRBV6-1 and TRBJ2-7; 10 nucleotides match TRBD1. Germline CDR1 is MNHNS and CDR2 is SASEGT. V lost 4 bases and J lost 2; bases outside the gene matches: 2. CDR3 length equals 14 residues. The CDR3 loop reads CASSAGQGAYEQYF. The CDR3 nucleotides read TGTGCCAGCAGTGCAGGACAGGGGGCCTACGAGCAGTACTTC.

To note about this clone: This CDR3 is also generated by other DNA sequences in the sample. The V call is TRBV5-1, the J call TRBJ1-1, with TRBD1 identical over 9 bases. The CDR3 length is 15 residues. The germline gives CDR1 SGHRS, CDR2 YFSETQ. The junction had 4 bases not matched to a gene; V was cut back by 0 bases and J by 4 bases. This CDR3 is CASSLEQGATTEAFF. DNA of the CDR3: TGCGCCAGCAGCTTGGAACAGGGGGCTACCACTGAAGCTTTCTTT.

CDR3 region: CASSLEERSTKFF. In DNA form, the CDR3 reads TGTGCCAGCAGCTTAGAGGAAAGGTCCACTAAATTTTTT. The genes are TRBV11-2 and TRBJ1-4; D call uncertain. Deletions cut 0 bases from V and 17 bases from J, with 16 bases between. The CDR3 is 13 residues long. Per the germline V gene, CDR1 is SGHAT and CDR2 is FQNNGV.

About this clone: Additional DNA sequences in this sample encode the identical CDR3. The chain combines TRBV2 with TRBJ2-7, with 8 bases identical to TRBD1. The germline V gene encodes CDR1 SNHLY and CDR2 FYNNEI. Germline trimming cut 6 bases from V and 13 bases from J; bases unmatched to any gene: 11. The CDR3 is 12 residues long. CDR3 DNA: TGTGCCAGCAGCGCCCAGGGGGCCCGCCGATACTTC. Its protein is CASSAQGARRYF. Together with reference TRBV2 and TRBJ2-7, the CDR3 gives the full variable domain: EPEVTQTPSHQVTQMGQEVILRCVPISNHLYFYWYRQILGQKVEFLVSFYNNEISEKSEIFDDQFSVERPDGSNFTLKIRSTKLEDSAMYFCASSAQGARRYFGPGTRLTVT.

J is TRBJ1-4 and V is TRBV5-4, with 9 bases fitting TRBD1. J gave up 6 bases and V 3 bases, and 6 bases lay outside the gene matches. Looked up from germline, CDR1 is SGHNT and CDR2 is YYREEE (reference sequence). This CDR3 is built from 15 residues. The CDR3 sequence is CASSSTDRGYEKLFF. The CDR3 coding sequence is TGTGCCAGCAGCTCTACGGACAGGGGATATGAAAAACTGTTTTTT.

This clone came up once. The chain couples TRBV11-2 to TRBJ2-7, with TRBD1 matching 9 bases. The germline V gene encodes CDR1 SGHAT and CDR2 FQNNGV. CDR3 length equals 14 residues. V was clipped by 5 bases and J by 1 base; unmatched bases: 3. The CDR3, as DNA: TGTGCCAGCAGCCTCGGGACAGGGTCCTACGAGCAGTACTTC. Translated, it gives CASSLGTGSYEQYF. Looking up the rest from reference TRBV11-2 and TRBJ2-7 gives the full variable domain: EAGVAQSPRYKIIEKRQSVAFWCNPISGHATLYWYQQILGQGPKLLIQFQNNGVVDDSQLPKDRFSAERLKGVDSTLKIQPAKLEDSAVYLCASSLGTGSYEQYFGPGTRLTVT.